This T cell receptor (beta chain) is from a study of vaccination effects on CD4 cells after COVID-19. Findings and caveats of the study: Whether induced by infection or by vaccine, clones showed marked clonal contraction late after vaccination. From healthy vaccinees, only 1 of 255 vaccine-induced clones also reacted to common cold coronaviruses. Limitations: small convalescent group and missing early post-infection timepoints.

In the case of this clone: The antigen is not known.

The method was immunoSEQ multiplex PCR; TCRdb's version includes in-frame clones alone and lacks a portion of them. Altogether approximately 70,000 clones are present, roughly 79% being singletons, with the ten largest covering around 2.9%. Sequencing was preceded by expansion of antigen-specific CD4+ T cells with viral peptide pools in the ViraFEST assay. Around day 10 of culture, CD4+ T cells were separated out. Neither prior SARS-CoV-2 infection nor positive nucleocapsid antibodies were present in the vaccine recipients. Cultures got half-medium changes with IL-2 on days 3 and 7. Trimming took 8 bases from V and 8 from J, leaving 19 bases between them. The CDR3 runs to 14 residues. The germline V gene encodes CDR1 MNHNY and CDR2 SVGAGI (reference sequence).

The rearrangement uses TRBV6-6 and TRBJ2-1; TRBD2 is a possible D gene (7 bases). The clonotype was recovered from a human donor who received a COVID-19 vaccine. This specimen consisted of CD4+ T cells from PBMCs cultured with HCoV-NL63 spike peptides, obtained before COVID-19 vaccination. The CDR3 spells CASEGGGSIDEQFF. In DNA form, the CDR3 reads TGTGCCAGCGAAGGGGGGGGCTCTATAGATGAGCAGTTCTTC.